The T cell receptor (beta chain) described here comes from a study of a mutant IDH1 vaccine in newly diagnosed glioma. Study-wide background: Standard pretreatment was either radiotherapy, temozolomide, or, for most, radiochemotherapy with temozolomide. Visits V12 and V13 fell at weeks 35 and 47, respectively.

Libraries were prepared by immunoSEQ multiplex PCR; TCRdb keeps only in-frame clonotypes and omits some of them. The top ten clones hold 30% to 35% of a sample with fewer than 30,000 clones, over 80% of them seen once. The time point denotes: week 35, safety follow-up. Vaccine doses each comprised 300 ug of mutant IDH1 20-mer peptide, with topical imiquimod. Looked up from germline, CDR1 is SGHRS and CDR2 is YFSETQ. V lost 0 bases and J 2 bases, leaving 8 bases between the germline ends. The CDR3 consists of 14 residues. The sample holds a few counts of this clone. Its matching antigen is unknown. V is TRBV5-1 and J is TRBJ1-2; no clear D gene. This sequence was found in a young man with glioma. The starting material was PBMCs, obtained from a glioma patient whose treatment included an IDH1 peptide vaccine. The CDR3 protein is CASSLEGENYGYTF. CDR3 sequence (DNA): TGCGCCAGCAGCTTGGAAGGAGAGAACTATGGCTACACCTTC.